The present T cell receptor (beta chain) was sequenced within a study of tumor-infiltrating lymphocytes in primary liver carcinoma. Study in general: There were tumors of stage T1-T3 N0M0, each 4.2 to 10 cm across. Regarding the study as a whole: Relative to tumor region pairs, the tumor-adjacent and tumor-blood pairs showed overlap that was lower. Tumor samples exhibited a significantly greater top-250-clone fraction than blood samples (p = 0.039).

Germline DNA was also extracted, while the blood RNA originated from unsorted whole blood. To note about this clonotype: What it binds is unknown.

Using a constant-region primer together with ProtoScript II reverse transcriptase, TCR beta cDNA was made from roughly 540 ng of total RNA. Three nested multiplex PCR rounds, a slightly modified ARM-PCR method, built the TCR beta libraries. Amplification in the first two PCR rounds was performed using TRBV1-TRBV30 forward primers and a C-beta reverse primer for approximately 10 cycles each. TCRdb reanalysed the multiplex PCR reads using MiXCR and keeps one entry per CDR3 protein. The sample lists fewer than 350,000 distinct CDR3 sequences; almost 65% were seen once. V lost 0 bases and J lost 13, with 22 bases in between. Germline V gene sequence: CDR1 SQVTM, CDR2 ANQGSEA. The CDR3 consists of 14 residues.

Sequenced sample: peripheral blood. The receptor comes from a man aged 40-50 years with primary liver carcinoma and hepatitis B virus infection. The rearrangement joins TRBV29-1 to TRBJ2-7; unclear D gene. In nucleotides, the CDR3 is TGCAGCGTTGAAGATGGGCTCAAGGGCGACGAGCGATACTTC. This gives the protein CSVEDGLKGDERYF.